A single sample gave rise to the 20 T cell receptor beta chains below, sequenced in a study of shared clonotypes between healthy human individuals (dated by TCRdb to the early 2020s). The library was made by the immunoSEQ multiplex PCR assay. TCRdb provides this immuneACCESS table in a form limited to in-frame rearrangements. Some clones are lacking; in checked studies, under half of them reflect an unresolved V gene, and why the rest are absent is not known. The sample table shows around 2.1 million clones, and about 94% are seen once. The ten largest clones take up over 0.1% of the sample. Sequenced input: naive CD4+ T cells sorted from blood. The sample's cell subset or site label is to be understood as: CD45RA+ positively selected. These receptor sequences come from a man younger than 35 in good health.

J is TRBJ2-7 and V is TRBV5-1; no clear D gene. Between the trimmed V and J ends, which lost 3 bases and 0 bases, there was a span of 10 bases. Germline V gene lookup returns CDR1 SGHRS and CDR2 YFSETQ. This CDR3 is 14 amino acids long. This CDR3 reads CASSSVMSSYEQYF. The CDR3 region has the DNA TGCGCCAGCAGCTCCGTTATGAGCTCCTACGAGCAGTACTTC.

The chain uses TRBV7-2 and TRBJ2-3; no reliable D call. V lost 3 bases and J lost 4, with 5 bases in between. The CDR3 has 12 amino acids. Germline V lookup: CDR1 SGHTA, CDR2 FQGNSA. The CDR3 nucleotides are TGTGCCAGCAGCTTTTTAGCAGATACGCAGTATTTT. Translation: CASSFLADTQYF.

This chain joins TRBV18 and TRBJ2-7, with 7 bases aligning to TRBD1. Germline CDR1 reads KGHSH; CDR2 reads LQKENI. V was clipped by 2 bases and J by 0 bases; unmatched bases: 7. The CDR3 covers 16 residues. In nucleotides, the CDR3 is TGTGCCAGCTCACCAGTTCGGGACAGAAACTCCTACGAGCAGTACTTC. Protein: CASSPVRDRNSYEQYF. The full variable domain, in which reference TRBV18 and TRBJ2-7 provide the parts outside the CDR3, is NAGVMQNPRHLVRRRGQEARLRCSPMKGHSHVYWYRQLPEEGLKFMVYLQKENIIDESGMPKERFSAEFPKEGPSILRIQQVVRGDSAAYFCASSPVRDRNSYEQYFGPGTRLTVT.

The chain couples TRBV7-6 to TRBJ2-3, with 8 bases that match TRBD1. Per germline, CDR1 SGHVS and CDR2 FNYEAQ. V was clipped by 5 bases and J by 2 bases; unmatched bases: 9. The CDR3 contains 16 residues. The CDR3 loop is CASSQPGTGVTDTQYF. The CDR3 region has the DNA TGTGCCAGCAGCCAACCCGGGACAGGAGTCACAGATACGCAGTATTTT.

The chain recombines TRBV12-5 with TRBJ1-2; 9 bases match TRBD1. The CDR3 runs to 16 residues. The germline CDR1 and CDR2 sequences are LGHNT and FRNRAP. Germline trimming cut 0 bases from V and 8 bases from J; bases unmatched to any gene: 10. The CDR3 sequence: CASGLVLRDRVKGYTF. The DNA of the CDR3 is TGTGCTAGTGGTTTGGTACTAAGGGACAGGGTGAAGGGCTACACCTTC. Using reference TRBV12-5 and TRBJ1-2 for the parts outside the CDR3, the full variable domain is DARVTQTPRHKVTEMGQEVTMRCQPILGHNTVFWYRQTMMQGLELLAYFRNRAPLDDSGMPKDRFSAEMPDATLATLKIQPSEPRDSAVYFCASGLVLRDRVKGYTFGSGTRLTVV.

The gene calls are TRBV27 and TRBJ1-1; a possible D gene is TRBD1 (5 bases). The V end lost 10 bases, the J end lost 0 bases, and 15 bases lay between the germline ends. The CDR3 totals 14 residues. Germline-derived CDR1 and CDR2 are MNHEY and SMNVEV (reference sequence). The CDR3 spells CATLGVGLNTEAFF. For the CDR3, the DNA is TGTGCCACCCTAGGTGTGGGGCTGAACACTGAAGCTTTCTTT.

This chain joins TRBV14 and TRBJ2-7; 11 bases are a match to TRBD2. The length of the CDR3 is 15 residues. Germline CDR1 reads SGHDN; CDR2 reads FVKESK. V trimming: 3 bases; J trimming: 3 bases; junction bases outside the gene matches: 4. The CDR3: CASSHRLAGYYEQYF. The CDR3 coding sequence is TGTGCCAGCAGCCATAGACTAGCGGGGTACTACGAGCAGTACTTC.

The chain recombines TRBV7-3 with TRBJ2-2; 9 bases match TRBD2. With 5 bases clipped from V and 2 bases from J, the junction kept 15 bases outside the gene matches. CDR3 length: 19 amino acids. Per germline, CDR1 SGHTA and CDR2 FQGTGA. CDR3 bases: TGTGCCAGCAGCCCAAGGGTAGCGGGGGCCCACTTTAACACCGGGGAGCTGTTTTTT. As protein: CASSPRVAGAHFNTGELFF.

This clone occurred once. The chain combines TRBV4-3 with TRBJ2-7; 7 nucleotides agree with TRBD2. Per the germline V gene, CDR1 is LGHNA and CDR2 is YSLEER. Trimming removed 0 bases from V and 2 bases from J; junction bases left unmatched: 16. The CDR3 runs to 19 residues. CDR3 coding DNA: TGCGCCAGCAGCCAAGATCTTCCTAGCGGCCCTACCTCTACCTACGAGCAGTACTTC. Protein sequence: CASSQDLPSGPTSTYEQYF.

The chain recombines TRBV11-2 with TRBJ2-3; D call uncertain. In germline, CDR1 is SGHAT, CDR2 FQNNGV. V gave up 6 bases and J gave up 0 bases, with 10 bases separating them. This CDR3 spans 14 amino acids. Here the CDR3 reads CASSSQGSTDTQYF. The CDR3 DNA reads as TGTGCCAGCAGTTCCCAAGGAAGCACAGATACGCAGTATTTT.

With respect to this clone: The junction departs from the called germline gene at one end, perhaps through a read error. This chain connects TRBV7-7 to TRBJ2-7; 14 bases match TRBD2. The CDR3 runs 20 residues. Germline values: CDR1 SSHAT, CDR2 FNYEAQ (reference sequence). The CDR3 reads CASSLSWTSGRTLCQSEQYF. The DNA for the CDR3 is TGTGCTAGCAGCTTATCATGGACTAGCGGGAGGACGTTGTGTCAGAGCGAGCAGTACTTC.

This sequence joins TRBV14 and TRBJ1-1; D gene unclear. The CDR3 consists of 11 residues. Between the trimmed V and J ends, which lost 0 bases and 5 bases, there was a span of 1 base. From germline, CDR1 is SGHDN and CDR2 FVKESK. CDR3 nucleotide sequence: TGTGCCAGCAGCCAAGAAACTGAAGCTTTCTTT. The encoded protein is CASSQETEAFF.

The chain is built from TRBV5-1 and TRBJ1-4, with a possible D match to TRBD1 (6 bases). Germline lookup yields CDR1 SGHRS and CDR2 YFSETQ. CDR3 length: 15 amino acids. The germline V and J ends were trimmed by 5 bases and 8 bases, with 19 bases remaining between them. The CDR3 sequence: CASRPGGAEREKLFF. CDR3 sequence (DNA): TGCGCCAGCAGACCCGGGGGGGCGGAACGCGAAAAACTGTTTTTT.

The chain uses TRBV5-1 and TRBJ1-5, with D possibly being TRBD1 (6 bases). The germline V gene has CDR1 SGHRS and CDR2 YFSETQ. The CDR3 has 15 residues. V was shortened by 0 bases and J by 5 bases, with 12 bases between the two germline ends. CDR3 nucleotide sequence: TGCGCCAGCAGCTTGGCCGGACAGACCCATCAGCCCCAGCATTTT. Translating it yields CASSLAGQTHQPQHF. Full variable domain (outside the CDR3, taken from reference TRBV5-1 and TRBJ1-5): KAGVTQTPRYLIKTRGQQVTLSCSPISGHRSVSWYQQTPGQGLQFLFEYFSETQRNKGNFPGRFSGRQFSNSRSEMNVSTLELGDSALYLCASSLAGQTHQPQHFGDGTRLSIL.

V and J are TRBV5-1 and TRBJ2-5; 9 bases line up with TRBD2. V shed 7 bases and J 1 base; nucleotides not matched to a gene: 2. Germline lookup yields CDR1 SGHRS and CDR2 YFSETQ. The CDR3 is made up of 13 amino acids. The chain's CDR3 is CASASGVQETQYF. The CDR3 nucleotides are TGCGCCAGCGCTAGCGGGGTCCAAGAGACCCAGTACTTC.

This clone has only a few counts. The junction and the germline gene differ at one end; a read error may be behind it. The chain employs TRBV5-4 and TRBJ2-6; D gene ambiguous. Germline CDR1 and CDR2: SGHNT and YYREEE (reference sequence). CDR3 size: 16 residues. The CDR3 DNA follows: TGCGCCAGCACCCGCGGTGGGGAAACTGGGGCCAACGTCCTGACTTTC. It translates to CASTRGGETGANVLTF.

This clone was seen once. The same CDR3 is also encoded by other DNA sequences in this sample. The chain is built from TRBV29-1 and TRBJ1-2; possibly TRBD1 for D (6 bases). Germline CDR1 and CDR2: SQVTM and ANQGSEA. This CDR3 region has 13 residues. Between the trimmed V and J ends, which lost 0 bases and 8 bases, there was a span of 13 bases. CDR3 nucleotides: TGCAGCGTTGAAGATCTTAAGGGGGGGGGCTACACCTTC. Protein: CSVEDLKGGGYTF.

The V and J genes are TRBV28 and TRBJ1-2, with unresolved D. CDR1 and CDR2 from the germline V gene are MDHEN and SYDVKM. The length of the CDR3 is 12 residues. The ends were cut back, 3 bases at V and 3 bases at J, with 5 bases in the middle. This chain's CDR3 is CASSFPHYGYTF. The CDR3, as DNA: TGTGCCAGCAGTTTTCCCCACTATGGCTACACCTTC.

The chain joins TRBV4-1 to TRBJ2-1; 11 bases are shared with TRBD2. Germline V lookup: CDR1 MGHRA, CDR2 YSYEKL. Trimming at V came to 1 base and at J to 7 bases, leaving 6 bases not matched to a gene. This CDR3 spans 16 amino acids. The CDR3 is CASSQGRASGRNEQFF. As DNA, the CDR3 is TGCGCCAGCAGCCAAGGCCGGGCTAGCGGGAGGAATGAGCAGTTCTTC.

With respect to this clone: Other DNA variants within this sample encode the same CDR3. This sequence joins TRBV9 and TRBJ2-1; 10 bases agree with TRBD2. V trimming: 3 bases; J trimming: 2 bases; junction bases outside the gene matches: 2. CDR1 and CDR2 from the germline V gene are SGDLS and YYNGEE. CDR3 length equals 15 residues. The CDR3 sequence is CASSGTSGPYNEQFF. DNA for the CDR3: TGTGCCAGCAGCGGGACTAGCGGACCCTACAATGAGCAGTTCTTC.